A selection of T cell receptor beta chains follows, all from one sample in a study of shared clonotypes between healthy human individuals. The data were produced by immunoSEQ multiplex PCR, yet TCRdb's version contains in-frame clones alone and is incomplete. The sample consists of roughly 2.2 million clones, around 92% of them appearing once. Sequenced: naive CD4+ T cells from PBMCs. These receptor sequences come from a man younger than 30 in good health. Some clones in this sample may be carry-over from other donors' samples. Each CDR3 is given with its conserved first and last residue.

v_gene,j_gene,CDR3aa
TRBV6-6,TRBJ1-2,CASRQRAPNYGYTF
TRBV5-1,TRBJ1-6,CASSLGTGRDSPLHF
TRBV29-1,TRBJ2-7,CSVESPAYEQYF
TRBV7-9,TRBJ2-7,CASSLAGQNEQYF
TRBV5-1,TRBJ1-1,CASSSLGSMNTEAFF
TRBV5-5,TRBJ1-1,CASSLGSGVNTEAFF
TRBV4-2,TRBJ2-5,CASSQDRLRGGETQYF
TRBV7-9,TRBJ2-7,CASSSSGTGDEQYF
TRBV6-6,TRBJ2-7,CASSPDRGYEQYF
TRBV6-7,TRBJ2-2,CASSYSSGARENTGELFF
TRBV30,TRBJ1-1,CAWGGRLNTEAFF
TRBV5-1,TRBJ2-3,CASSPKLAGGTDTQYF
TRBV27,TRBJ2-7,CASRPLRLGDSYEQYF
TRBV29-1,TRBJ1-1,CSVQDRGRDVLAEAFF
TRBV10-1,TRBJ2-3,CASRLKLGDTQYF
TRBV7-6,TRBJ2-1,CASSPLGGSGTNEQFF
TRBV7-2,TRBJ1-2,CASSPPGDYGYTF
TRBV28,TRBJ1-3,CASSENSPGNTIYF
TRBV5-1,TRBJ2-1,CASSFRPGQGRDNEQFF
TRBV11-2,TRBJ2-3,CASSLELAGGTDTQYF
TRBV10-3,TRBJ2-1,CAISVLAANNEQFF
TRBV6-6,TRBJ2-2,CATRTELNTGELFF
TRBV4-3,TRBJ2-3,CASSQVPGASTDTQYF
TRBV7-9,TRBJ2-3,CASSLAPGSANTDTQYF
TRBV11-2,TRBJ2-5,CASSLDASGSVETQYF
TRBV5-4,TRBJ2-3,CASSASTDTQYF
TRBV28,TRBJ2-7,CASSLLGTGGYEQYF
TRBV18,TRBJ1-5,CASSVGLEQPQHF
TRBV7-2,TRBJ1-2,CASSLDGTVYGYTF
TRBV28,TRBJ2-5,CASSLRGREKTQYF
TRBV4-2,TRBJ2-1,CASSQVRGGTFGYNEQFF
TRBV5-1,TRBJ2-7,CASSLEAGSPYEQYF
TRBV5-5,TRBJ2-1,CASTPGPLSYNEQFF
TRBV7-2,TRBJ2-5,CASSLLAGGETQYF
TRBV4-1,TRBJ2-2,CASSQDLGREGPRTGELFF
TRBV6-4,TRBJ2-7,CASSDTQGASGSYEQYF
TRBV27,TRBJ2-1,CASSLSGVPRNNEQFF
TRBV20-1,TRBJ1-1,CSAPTGATAFF
TRBV7-2,TRBJ1-5,CASSSQPQYGRPQHF
TRBV19,TRBJ2-3,CASSAGLAGSTDTQYF
TRBV9,TRBJ2-7,CASSVAAGAYEQYF
TRBV28,TRBJ2-5,CASSWDPKETQYF
TRBV7-9,TRBJ1-2,CASSSPPGQGAANYGYTF